This section outlines one T cell receptor (beta chain) sequence together with its context. The CDR3 sequence is 14 residues long. CDR1 is SNHLY, CDR2 FYNNEI, per germline. V lost 6 bases and J lost 0, with 12 bases in between. The data belong to a study of T cell responses to AZD1222 COVID-19 vaccine. Method: immunoSEQ multiplex PCR; TCRdb's copy keeps in-frame clones and lacks some. Of more than 110,000 clones in the sample, 70% to 90% were seen once. The sequences come from peripheral blood, collected on day 0 of AZD1222 vaccination. This clonotype was obtained from an adult in good health. This chain uses TRBV2 with TRBJ2-7; no definite D call. CDR3 amino acids: CASSSNGISYEQYF. The DNA for the CDR3 is TGTGCCAGCAGCTCTAACGGAATCTCCTACGAGCAGTACTTC.